The present TCR beta chain was sequenced within a study of control samples from healthy donors and cancer patients. The data were produced by immunoSEQ multiplex PCR, yet TCRdb's version contains in-frame clones alone and is incomplete. The table includes 75,000 or so clones, approximately 89% detected once. The V gene end was trimmed by 4 bases and the J gene end by 3 bases; junction bases not matched to a gene: 3. The CDR3 loop spans 13 amino acids. CDR1 and CDR2 from the germline V gene are SGHRS and YFSETQ. This clonotype was obtained from a man between 60 and 75 years old with colorectal cancer. The chain recombines TRBV5-1 with TRBJ2-5, with TRBD1 matching over 7 bases. Input material: PBMCs. CDR3 in DNA: TGCGCCAGCAGCGGGCAGGGGGAAGAGACCCAGTACTTC. This translates into CASSGQGEETQYF. Full variable domain (rest looked up from reference TRBV5-1 and TRBJ2-5): KAGVTQTPRYLIKTRGQQVTLSCSPISGHRSVSWYQQTPGQGLQFLFEYFSETQRNKGNFPGRFSGRQFSNSRSEMNVSTLELGDSALYLCASSGQGEETQYFGPGTRLLVL.